The clone carrying this T cell receptor beta chain was seen a handful of times. Antigen specificity is unknown. The V and J ends lost 5 bases and 9 bases respectively, with 17 bases between them. CDR1 and CDR2 from the germline V gene are DFQATT and SNEGSKA (reference sequence). The CDR3 is 13 amino acids. This sample is drawn from a study of T-cell reconstitution after alpha-beta-depleted transplantation in children. Notes on the study in general: The main origin of T-cell counts and diversity one year after transplant was newly produced T cells. Where alpha-beta T cells came from about two months after transplant was reportedly several hundred expanded graft clones. Some patients' high day-60 TCRbeta diversity was attributed to recipient cells surviving conditioning.

Molecular barcoding with unique molecular identifiers was used for the TCRbeta library. TCRdb used MiXCR to reprocess the PCR reads, holding one entry per CDR3 protein. The table shows fewer than 250,000 distinct CDR3 sequences, with 17% occurring only once. The rearrangement links TRBV20-1 to TRBJ1-5; the D gene is possibly TRBD1 (6 bases). This sample comprised PBMCs, mostly from graft donor cells, obtained 360 days after TCRalphabeta/CD19-depleted stem cell transplant. The source of this sequence is a male patient between 2 and 9 years old who had a stem cell transplant for acute lymphoblastic leukemia, so the T cells may come from the graft donor. The DNA of the CDR3 is TGCAGTGCTCCACGGACAGACAGTGGGCCCCAGCATTTT. Its protein product is CSAPRTDSGPQHF.